This T cell receptor (beta chain) was captured in a study of blood T cell repertoires in COVID-19. Study-level information: Two consecutive negative NP/OP PCR tests, clearance, or resolved symptoms defined Cohort 3 recovery. T cells, B-cell-depleted T cells, or PBMCs supplied cDNA or gDNA.

V was pared by 0 bases and J by 2 bases, with 9 bases between. Looked up from germline, CDR1 is SGHRS and CDR2 is YFSETQ. The CDR3 length is 14 residues. Categorization into cohorts depended on clinical history that participants reported. Per the original data handling: Estimates of nucleated cell counts were drawn from the amplification of reference gene primers. This table comes from immunoSEQ multiplex PCR, and its TCRdb copy is limited to in-frame clones, with some not included. The V and J calls and clone size are taken from that table; D and trimming were inferred from the DNA. The table records around 290,000 clones, around 90% of them present only once. To note about this clone: The same CDR3 arises from other DNA sequences in this sample as well.

The receptor comes from a woman in her sixties or seventies in a cohort exposed to, infected with or recovered from COVID-19 (not recorded which). What was sequenced was PBMCs or T cells enriched from blood (not recorded which). The V gene is TRBV5-1, the J gene TRBJ2-7; possible D gene TRBD2, 6 bases. The CDR3 region has the DNA TGCGCCAGCAGCTTGGCTGGGGGGACCTACGAGCAGTACTTC. Translation: CASSLAGGTYEQYF.